This T cell receptor (beta chain) emerged from a study of T cell responses to AZD1222 COVID-19 vaccine. Broader study findings: All repertoire sampling was performed exclusively after the peak T cell response. Regions 160-218 and 743-854 dominated among vaccine-associated CD4 TCRs spanning spike.

The CDR3 is made up of 15 amino acids. The trim removed 2 bases at V and 2 bases at J, leaving 4 bases unmatched. Germline V gene data show CDR1 as SGHTS and CDR2 as YDEGEE. Concerning this clone itself: The antigen remains undetermined.

Profiling relied on immunoSEQ multiplex PCR, and the TCRdb table lists in-frame clones only, not all of them. Here the sample spans tens of thousands of clones, approximately 87% being singletons. The chain recombines TRBV5-8 with TRBJ2-7, with 10 nucleotides matching TRBD1. This TCR was sampled from an adult in good health. The source was peripheral blood, collected on day 0 of AZD1222 vaccination. The CDR3 reads CASSFRTGGPYEQYF. The CDR3 region has the DNA TGTGCCAGCAGCTTCCGGACAGGGGGACCCTACGAGCAGTACTTC.